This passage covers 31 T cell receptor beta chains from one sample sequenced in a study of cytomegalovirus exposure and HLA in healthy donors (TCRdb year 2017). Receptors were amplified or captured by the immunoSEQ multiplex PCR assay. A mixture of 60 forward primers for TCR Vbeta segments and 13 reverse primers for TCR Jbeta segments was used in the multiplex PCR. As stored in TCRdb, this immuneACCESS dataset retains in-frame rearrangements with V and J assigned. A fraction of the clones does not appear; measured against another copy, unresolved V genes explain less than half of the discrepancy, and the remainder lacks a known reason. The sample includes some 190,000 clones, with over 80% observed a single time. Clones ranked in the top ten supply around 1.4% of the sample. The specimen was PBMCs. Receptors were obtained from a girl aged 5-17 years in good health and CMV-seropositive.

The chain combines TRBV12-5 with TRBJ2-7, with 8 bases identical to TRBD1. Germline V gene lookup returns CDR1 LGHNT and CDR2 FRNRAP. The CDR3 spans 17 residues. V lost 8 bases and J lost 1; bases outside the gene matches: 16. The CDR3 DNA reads TGTGCTAGTTACTCCCCCCCGCGACAGGGGCGATCCTACGAGCAGTACTTC. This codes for CASYSPPRQGRSYEQYF.

The CDR3 coding sequence is TGTGCCAGCAGCCAAGGCGTCACGCAGCCCCAGCATTTT. This translates into CASSQGVTQPQHF. V gene TRBV14 combines with J gene TRBJ1-5; unclear D gene. The ends were cut back, 1 base at V and 7 bases at J, with 8 bases in the middle. The germline V gene has CDR1 SGHDN and CDR2 FVKESK. The CDR3 sequence is 13 residues long.

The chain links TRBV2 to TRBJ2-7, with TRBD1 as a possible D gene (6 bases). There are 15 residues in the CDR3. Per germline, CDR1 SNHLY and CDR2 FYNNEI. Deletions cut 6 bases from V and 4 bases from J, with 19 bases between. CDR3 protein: CASRQGPLPYYEQYF. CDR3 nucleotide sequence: TGTGCCAGCAGGCAGGGGCCGCTTCCCTATTACGAGCAGTACTTC.

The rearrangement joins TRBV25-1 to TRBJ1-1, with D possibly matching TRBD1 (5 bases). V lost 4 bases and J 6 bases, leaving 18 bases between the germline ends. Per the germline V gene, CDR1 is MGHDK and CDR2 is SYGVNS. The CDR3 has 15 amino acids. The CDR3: CASSAYRDSRAEAFF. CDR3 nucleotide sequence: TGTGCCAGCAGTGCTTACCGGGACTCCCGGGCTGAAGCTTTCTTT.

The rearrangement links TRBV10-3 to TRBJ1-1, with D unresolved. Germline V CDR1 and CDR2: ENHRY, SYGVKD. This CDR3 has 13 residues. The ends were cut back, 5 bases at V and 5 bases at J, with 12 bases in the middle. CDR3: CAISKAGGTEAFF. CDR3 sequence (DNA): TGTGCCATCAGTAAGGCAGGTGGGACTGAAGCTTTCTTT.

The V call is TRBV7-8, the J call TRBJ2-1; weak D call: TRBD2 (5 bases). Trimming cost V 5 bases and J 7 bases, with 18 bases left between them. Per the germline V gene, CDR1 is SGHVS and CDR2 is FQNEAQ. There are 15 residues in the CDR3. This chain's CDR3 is CASSPWTVPGNEQFF. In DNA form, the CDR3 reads TGTGCCAGCAGCCCCTGGACCGTCCCGGGGAATGAGCAGTTCTTC.

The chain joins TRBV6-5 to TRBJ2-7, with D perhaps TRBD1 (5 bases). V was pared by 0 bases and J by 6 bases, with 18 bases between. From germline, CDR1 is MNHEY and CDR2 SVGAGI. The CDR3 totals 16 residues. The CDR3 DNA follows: TGTGCCAGCAGTTACTCCATCCAGGGTCCGCGATCCGAGCAGTACTTC. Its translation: CASSYSIQGPRSEQYF.

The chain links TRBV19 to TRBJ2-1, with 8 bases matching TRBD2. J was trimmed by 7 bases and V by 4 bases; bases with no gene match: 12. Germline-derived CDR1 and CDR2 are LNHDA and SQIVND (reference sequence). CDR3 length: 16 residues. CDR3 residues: CASSRAGVNGENEQFF. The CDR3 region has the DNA TGTGCCAGTAGTAGAGCGGGAGTAAACGGAGAGAATGAGCAGTTCTTC.

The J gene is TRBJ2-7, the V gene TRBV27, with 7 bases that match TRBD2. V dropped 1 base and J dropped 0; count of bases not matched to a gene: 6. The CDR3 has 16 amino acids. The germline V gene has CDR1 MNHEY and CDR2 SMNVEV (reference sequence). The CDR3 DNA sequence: TGTGCCAGCAGTTTATGGGGGGGGGTCTACTCCTACGAGCAGTACTTC. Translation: CASSLWGGVYSYEQYF.

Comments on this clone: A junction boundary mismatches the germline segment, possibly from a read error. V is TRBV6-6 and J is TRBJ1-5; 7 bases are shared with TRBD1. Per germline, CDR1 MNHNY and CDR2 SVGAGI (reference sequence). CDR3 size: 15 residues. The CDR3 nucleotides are TGTGCCAGCAGTTACTCCCTCCTTCCGGACAGGCCCCGGGAGTTT. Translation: CASSYSLLPDRPREF.

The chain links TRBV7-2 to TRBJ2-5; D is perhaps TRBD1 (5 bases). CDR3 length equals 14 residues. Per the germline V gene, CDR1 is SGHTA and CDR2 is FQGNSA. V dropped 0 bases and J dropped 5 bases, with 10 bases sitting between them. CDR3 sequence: CASSLAGPLETQYF. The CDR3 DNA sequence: TGTGCCAGCAGCTTAGCGGGGCCCTTGGAGACCCAGTACTTC.

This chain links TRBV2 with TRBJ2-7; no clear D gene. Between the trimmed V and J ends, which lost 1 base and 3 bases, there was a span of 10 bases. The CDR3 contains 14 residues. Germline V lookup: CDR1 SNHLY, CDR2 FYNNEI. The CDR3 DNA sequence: TGTGCCAGCAGTGAAGGCAGCGCACTCTACGAGCAGTACTTC. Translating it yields CASSEGSALYEQYF.

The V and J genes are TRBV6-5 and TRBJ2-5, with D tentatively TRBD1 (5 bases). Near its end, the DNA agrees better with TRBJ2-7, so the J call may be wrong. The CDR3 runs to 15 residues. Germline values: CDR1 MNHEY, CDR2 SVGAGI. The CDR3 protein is CASSYSKGLYYEQYF. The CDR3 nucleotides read TGTGCCAGCAGTTACTCGAAGGGGCTGTACTACGAGCAGTACTTC.

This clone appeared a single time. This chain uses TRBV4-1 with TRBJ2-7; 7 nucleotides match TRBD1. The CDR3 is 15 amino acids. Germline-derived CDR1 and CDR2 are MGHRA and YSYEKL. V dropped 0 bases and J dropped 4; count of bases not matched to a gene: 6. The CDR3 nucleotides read TGCGCCAGCAGCCAAGATGGACAGGTTGGGTACGAGCAGTACTTC. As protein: CASSQDGQVGYEQYF.

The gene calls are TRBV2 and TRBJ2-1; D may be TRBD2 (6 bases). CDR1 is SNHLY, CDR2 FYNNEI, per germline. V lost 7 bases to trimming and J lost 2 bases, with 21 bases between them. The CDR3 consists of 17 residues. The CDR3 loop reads CASIRPSHSGTYNEQFF. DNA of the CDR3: TGTGCCAGCATTCGTCCCTCACATAGCGGTACCTACAATGAGCAGTTCTTC.

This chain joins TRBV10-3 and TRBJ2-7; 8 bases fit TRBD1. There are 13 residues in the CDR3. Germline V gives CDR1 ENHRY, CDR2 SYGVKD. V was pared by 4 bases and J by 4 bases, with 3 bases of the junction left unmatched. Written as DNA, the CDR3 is TGTGCCATCAGTGCGGGACAGGAGTACGAGCAGTACTTC. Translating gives CAISAGQEYEQYF.

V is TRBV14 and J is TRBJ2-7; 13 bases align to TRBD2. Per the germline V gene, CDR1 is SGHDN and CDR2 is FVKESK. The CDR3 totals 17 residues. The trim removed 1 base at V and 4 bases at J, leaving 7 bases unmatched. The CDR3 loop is CASSQVQLAGGRYEQYF. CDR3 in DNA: TGTGCCAGCAGCCAAGTTCAACTAGCGGGAGGGCGGTACGAGCAGTACTTC.

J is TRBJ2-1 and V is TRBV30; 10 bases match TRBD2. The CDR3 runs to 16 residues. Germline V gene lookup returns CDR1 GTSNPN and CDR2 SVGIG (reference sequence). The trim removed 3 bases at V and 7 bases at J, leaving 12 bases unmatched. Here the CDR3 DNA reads TGTGCCTGGAGGGCCACCAAGCGGGAGGGCCGAAATGAGCAGTTCTTC. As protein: CAWRATKREGRNEQFF.

The CDR3 sequence: CASSLLELRILAGAHEQYF. The CDR3 DNA is TGCGCCAGCAGCTTGTTGGAATTACGAATACTAGCGGGAGCACACGAGCAGTACTTC. The chain links TRBV5-1 to TRBJ2-7, with TRBD2 matching 11 bases. In germline, CDR1 is SGHRS, CDR2 YFSETQ. The CDR3 extends over 19 amino acids. V was pared by 1 base and J by 5 bases, with 17 bases of the junction left unmatched. Together with reference TRBV5-1 and TRBJ2-7, the CDR3 gives the full variable domain: KAGVTQTPRYLIKTRGQQVTLSCSPISGHRSVSWYQQTPGQGLQFLFEYFSETQRNKGNFPGRFSGRQFSNSRSEMNVSTLELGDSALYLCASSLLELRILAGAHEQYFGPGTRLTVT.

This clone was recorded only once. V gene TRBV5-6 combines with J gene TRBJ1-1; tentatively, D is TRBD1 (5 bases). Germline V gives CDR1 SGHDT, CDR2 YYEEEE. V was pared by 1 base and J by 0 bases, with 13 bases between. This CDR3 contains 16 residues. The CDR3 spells CASSLWGREVNTEAFF. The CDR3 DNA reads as TGTGCCAGCAGCTTGTGGGGCAGGGAGGTGAACACTGAAGCTTTCTTT. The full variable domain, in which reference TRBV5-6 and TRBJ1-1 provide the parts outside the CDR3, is DAGVTQSPTHLIKTRGQQVTLRCSPKSGHDTVSWYQQALGQGPQFIFQYYEEEERQRGNFPDRFSGHQFPNYSSELNVNALLLGDSALYLCASSLWGREVNTEAFFGQGTRLTVV.

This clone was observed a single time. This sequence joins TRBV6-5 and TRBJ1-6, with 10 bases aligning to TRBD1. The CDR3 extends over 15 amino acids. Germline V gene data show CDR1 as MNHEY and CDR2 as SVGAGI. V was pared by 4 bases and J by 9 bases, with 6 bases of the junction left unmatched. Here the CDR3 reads CASSSEGTGVSPLHF. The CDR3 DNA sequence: TGTGCCAGCAGTTCTGAGGGGACAGGGGTTTCACCCCTCCACTTT.

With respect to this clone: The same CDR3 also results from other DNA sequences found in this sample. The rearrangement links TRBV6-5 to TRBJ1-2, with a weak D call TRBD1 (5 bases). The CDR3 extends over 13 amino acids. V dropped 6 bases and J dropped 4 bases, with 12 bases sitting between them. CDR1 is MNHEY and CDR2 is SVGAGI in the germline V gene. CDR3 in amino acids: CASSRGGGYGYTF. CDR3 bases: TGTGCCAGCAGCCGTGGGGGGGGCTATGGCTACACCTTC.

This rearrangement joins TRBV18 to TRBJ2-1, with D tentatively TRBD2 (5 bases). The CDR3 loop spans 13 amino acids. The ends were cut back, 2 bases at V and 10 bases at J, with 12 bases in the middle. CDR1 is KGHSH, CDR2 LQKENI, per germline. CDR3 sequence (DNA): TGTGCCAGCTCACCATTGGCGGGTGAAGAGCAGTTCTTC. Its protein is CASSPLAGEEQFF. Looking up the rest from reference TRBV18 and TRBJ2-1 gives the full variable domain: NAGVMQNPRHLVRRRGQEARLRCSPMKGHSHVYWYRQLPEEGLKFMVYLQKENIIDESGMPKERFSAEFPKEGPSILRIQQVVRGDSAAYFCASSPLAGEEQFFGPGTRLTVL.

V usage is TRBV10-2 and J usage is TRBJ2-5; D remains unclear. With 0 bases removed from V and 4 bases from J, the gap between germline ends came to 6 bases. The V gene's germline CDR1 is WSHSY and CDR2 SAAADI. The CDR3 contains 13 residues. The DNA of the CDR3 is TGCGCCAGCAGTGAGTCATATCCAGAGACCCAGTACTTC. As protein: CASSESYPETQYF.

The CDR3 region has the DNA TGCGCCAGCAGTGATGGGGAGCACACTGAAGCTTTCTTT. Translating it yields CASSDGEHTEAFF. The V gene is TRBV10-2, the J gene TRBJ1-1; no firm D call. Trimming left V 3 bases short and J 3 bases short, with 8 bases between. The germline V gene has CDR1 WSHSY and CDR2 SAAADI. There are 13 residues in the CDR3.

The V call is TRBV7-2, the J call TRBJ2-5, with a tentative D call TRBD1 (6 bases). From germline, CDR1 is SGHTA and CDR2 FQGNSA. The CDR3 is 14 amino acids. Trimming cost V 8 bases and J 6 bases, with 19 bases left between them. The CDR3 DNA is TGTGCCAGCGGCGTGAGGGGCAGGGGTCAGACCCAGTACTTC. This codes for CASGVRGRGQTQYF.

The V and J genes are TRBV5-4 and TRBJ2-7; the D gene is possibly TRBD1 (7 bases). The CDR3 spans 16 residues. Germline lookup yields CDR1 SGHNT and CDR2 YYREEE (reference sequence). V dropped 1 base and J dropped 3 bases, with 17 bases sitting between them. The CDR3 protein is CASSLSAGGLNYEQYF. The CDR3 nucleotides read TGTGCCAGCAGCTTGTCGGCAGGGGGGCTGAACTACGAGCAGTACTTC.

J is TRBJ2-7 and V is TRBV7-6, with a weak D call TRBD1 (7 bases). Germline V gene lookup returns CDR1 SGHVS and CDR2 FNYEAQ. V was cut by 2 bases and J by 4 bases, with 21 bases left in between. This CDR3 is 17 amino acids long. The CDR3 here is CASSLFGIRGAEYEQYF. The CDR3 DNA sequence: TGTGCCAGCAGCTTATTCGGGATCAGGGGGGCGGAGTACGAGCAGTACTTC.

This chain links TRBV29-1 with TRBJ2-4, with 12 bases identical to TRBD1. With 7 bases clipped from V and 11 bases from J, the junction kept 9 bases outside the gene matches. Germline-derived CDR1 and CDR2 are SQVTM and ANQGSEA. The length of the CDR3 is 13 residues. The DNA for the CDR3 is TGCAGCGGGAGAGGGACAGGGGGCGGAGTTCAGTACTTC. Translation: CSGRGTGGGVQYF. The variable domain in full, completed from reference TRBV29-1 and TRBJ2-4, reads SAVISQKPSRDICQRGTSLTIQCQVDSQVTMMFWYRQQPGQSLTLIATANQGSEATYESGFVIDKFPISRPNLTFSTLTVSNMSPEDSSIYLCSGRGTGGGVQYFGAGTRLSVL.

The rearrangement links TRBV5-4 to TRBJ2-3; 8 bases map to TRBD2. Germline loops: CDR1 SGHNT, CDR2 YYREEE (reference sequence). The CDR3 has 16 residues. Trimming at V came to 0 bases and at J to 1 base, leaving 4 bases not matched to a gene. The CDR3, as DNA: TGTGCCAGCAGCTTGGATATAGCGGGACGCACAGATACGCAGTATTTT. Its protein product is CASSLDIAGRTDTQYF.

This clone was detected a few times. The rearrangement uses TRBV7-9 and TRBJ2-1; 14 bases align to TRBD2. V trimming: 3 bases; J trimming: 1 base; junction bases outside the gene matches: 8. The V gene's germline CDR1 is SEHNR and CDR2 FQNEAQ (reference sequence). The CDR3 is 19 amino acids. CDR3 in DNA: TGTGCCAGCAGCTTTCGGACTAGCGGGAGGACGGAGTCCTACAATGAGCAGTTCTTC. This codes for CASSFRTSGRTESYNEQFF.